This record concerns one T cell receptor beta chain sequence. Its antigen is not identified. The protocol was immunoSEQ multiplex PCR, while the TCRdb copy is restricted to in-frame clones and leaves out a portion. This repertoire shows more than 2 million clones, just under 95% found once; its top ten account for around 1.8%. The CDR3 is 14 amino acids. The ends were cut back, 2 bases at V and 0 bases at J, with 8 bases in the middle. CDR1 and CDR2 (germline): SGHRS, YFSETQ. This entry belongs to a study of shared clonotypes between healthy human individuals. Naive-designated CD8 cells lacked CD45RO, were positively enriched for CCR7, and omitted terminally differentiated effector memory CD45RA+ cells. Overall study results and limits: An effect of sequencing depth on clonotype sharing among donors was expected.

This sequence originates from a man aged 18 to 35 in good health. Some clones in this sample may be carry-over from other donors' samples. V gene TRBV5-1 combines with J gene TRBJ1-1; possibly TRBD1 for D (5 bases). The sample taken for sequencing was naive CD8+ T cells from PBMCs. For the CDR3, the DNA is TGCGCCAGCAGCTTCGGCAGGGTGAACACTGAAGCTTTCTTT. Its translation: CASSFGRVNTEAFF.